These 15 T cell receptor beta chains originate from one sample sequenced in a study of Ad26.COV2.S vaccination and SARS-CoV-2 variants. Treatment described: 15 to 20 received Ad26.COV2.S at low or high dose, single or two shots; five or six received placebo; per-sample allocation not given. Vaccine and placebo recipients were sampled on day 63 after the first injection. TCRdb's copy holds only in-frame clones and misses some; the assay was immunoSEQ multiplex PCR. The sample consists of 200,000 to 300,000 clones, around 87% of them appearing once. This sample comprised peripheral blood, obtained in a trial of Ad26.COV2.S vaccine versus placebo. The receptors were sampled from a person between 18 and 60 years old who received the Ad26.COV2.S COVID-19 vaccine or a placebo.

This clone was detected only once. As DNA, the CDR3 is TGTGCCAGCAGTGGACAGGTAATAACCTACGAGCAGTACTTC. Translated: CASSGQVITYEQYF. The chain is built from TRBV28 and TRBJ2-7; TRBD1 matches 7 bases. V was clipped by 5 bases and J by 2 bases; unmatched bases: 6. Germline-derived CDR1 and CDR2 are MDHEN and SYDVKM. The CDR3 is made up of 14 amino acids.

The chain employs TRBV19 and TRBJ1-3; D is possibly TRBD1 (5 bases). Germline V gene lookup returns CDR1 LNHDA and CDR2 SQIVND (reference sequence). The V end lost 6 bases, the J end lost 0 bases, and 9 bases lay between the germline ends. This CDR3 is built from 14 residues. The CDR3 sequence is CASSPGPSGNTIYF. In DNA form, the CDR3 reads TGTGCCAGTAGCCCAGGGCCCTCTGGAAACACCATATATTTT.

The rearrangement joins TRBV7-9 to TRBJ1-1, with D unresolved. This CDR3 has 14 amino acids. Germline V gives CDR1 SEHNR, CDR2 FQNEAQ (reference sequence). V lost 4 bases and J lost 8, with 17 bases in between. DNA for the CDR3: TGTGCCAGCAGCTCGAGACATCGTCCTGGCGAAGCTTTCTTT. The encoded protein is CASSSRHRPGEAFF.

The J gene is TRBJ2-7, the V gene TRBV5-6; 8 nucleotides line up with TRBD1. J lost 5 bases, V lost 5 bases, and 9 bases had no gene match. There are 14 residues in the CDR3. CDR1 and CDR2 from the germline V gene are SGHDT and YYEEEE. The CDR3 region is CASRGTGVRDEQYF. DNA for the CDR3: TGTGCCAGCAGGGGGACAGGTGTCCGGGACGAGCAGTACTTC. Looking up the rest from reference TRBV5-6 and TRBJ2-7 gives the full variable domain: DAGVTQSPTHLIKTRGQQVTLRCSPKSGHDTVSWYQQALGQGPQFIFQYYEEEERQRGNFPDRFSGHQFPNYSSELNVNALLLGDSALYLCASRGTGVRDEQYFGPGTRLTVT.

The chain uses TRBV11-2 and TRBJ2-2; TRBD1 agrees at 7 bases. The CDR3 has 16 residues. Germline trimming cut 5 bases from V and 1 base from J; bases unmatched to any gene: 7. The germline V gene encodes CDR1 SGHAT and CDR2 FQNNGV. CDR3 residues: CASSPWDSRNTGELFF. CDR3 coding DNA: TGTGCCAGCAGCCCCTGGGACAGCCGGAACACCGGGGAGCTGTTTTTT.

This chain uses TRBV28 with TRBJ1-1; D is possibly TRBD1 (5 bases). The CDR3 has 13 amino acids. Per germline, CDR1 MDHEN and CDR2 SYDVKM. The V and J ends lost 2 bases and 6 bases respectively, with 10 bases between them. CDR3 sequence (DNA): TGTGCCAGCAGTTTACCGTGGGGCCCTGAAGCTTTCTTT. It codes for CASSLPWGPEAFF.

The chain is built from TRBV19 and TRBJ1-3, with TRBD1 matching 8 bases. This CDR3 region has 15 residues. V gave up 6 bases and J gave up 2 bases; unmatched junction bases: 6. CDR1 is LNHDA and CDR2 is SQIVND in the germline V gene (reference sequence). The chain's CDR3 is CASRILTGAGNTIYF. CDR3 nucleotide sequence: TGTGCCAGTAGAATCTTGACAGGGGCTGGAAACACCATATATTTT.

Note on this clone: Different DNA sequences within this sample yield the same CDR3. This chain uses TRBV30 with TRBJ2-2; TRBD2 agrees at 7 bases. Trimming cost V 3 bases and J 4 bases; bases outside gene matches: 8. The germline gives CDR1 GTSNPN, CDR2 SVGIG (reference sequence). The CDR3 runs to 15 residues. The CDR3 DNA reads TGTGCCTGGAGAGGGCGGGGGAGTTCCACCGGGGAGCTGTTTTTT. It encodes CAWRGRGSSTGELFF.

This clone has just a few counts. The gene calls are TRBV25-1 and TRBJ1-3; D is ambiguous. The CDR3 spans 14 residues. Germline V CDR1 and CDR2: MGHDK, SYGVNS. V was pared by 6 bases and J by 4 bases, with 13 bases between. CDR3 bases: TGTGCCAGCAGCCGACCGGGCAGCGGAAACACCATATATTTT. It is translated as CASSRPGSGNTIYF.

The genes are TRBV5-1 and TRBJ2-7; tentatively, D is TRBD2 (7 bases). The CDR3 is made up of 16 amino acids. Germline V gives CDR1 SGHRS, CDR2 YFSETQ. Trimming cost V 0 bases and J 4 bases, with 17 bases left between them. The chain's CDR3 is CASSLEGGRIGYEQYF. CDR3 DNA sequence: TGCGCCAGCAGCTTGGAGGGGGGGCGAATAGGGTACGAGCAGTACTTC.

J is TRBJ2-7 and V is TRBV19; TRBD1 agrees at 10 bases. This CDR3 contains 15 residues. Losses at the gene ends were 4 bases for V and 1 base for J; bases not matched to a gene: 4. The germline CDR1 and CDR2 sequences are LNHDA and SQIVND (reference sequence). DNA of the CDR3: TGTGCCAGTAGTAGTCCGGGACAGGGGTCCTACGAGCAGTACTTC. Translation: CASSSPGQGSYEQYF.

This chain uses TRBV28 with TRBJ1-6; 7 positions match TRBD1. This CDR3 region has 13 residues. The germline V gene has CDR1 MDHEN and CDR2 SYDVKM. V gave up 6 bases and J gave up 9 bases; unmatched junction bases: 5. The CDR3 sequence: CASSDRVISPLHF. As DNA, the CDR3 is TGTGCCAGCAGCGACAGGGTTATTTCACCCCTCCACTTT.

The chain recombines TRBV5-5 with TRBJ2-7, with unresolved D. Deletions cut 7 bases from V and 0 bases from J, with 17 bases between. The CDR3 sequence is 15 residues long. Germline V lookup: CDR1 SGHKS, CDR2 YYEKEE (reference sequence). The CDR3 coding sequence is TGTGCCAGCGATTTGGGGTCCTACCCCTCCTACGAGCAGTACTTC. It translates to CASDLGSYPSYEQYF.

The J gene is TRBJ1-4, the V gene TRBV4-1; D may be TRBD1 (5 bases). The length of the CDR3 is 16 residues. Germline V gene sequence: CDR1 MGHRA, CDR2 YSYEKL. V lost 3 bases to trimming and J lost 7 bases, with 18 bases between them. CDR3 DNA sequence: TGCGCCAGCAGCCAGAACGAGGGGTCTCCAGGTGAAAAACTGTTTTTT. Encoded protein: CASSQNEGSPGEKLFF.

This chain joins TRBV21-1 and TRBJ1-1. TRBV21-1 is classified as a pseudogene. The CDR3 loop spans 15 amino acids. The CDR3 loop reads CASSKRMGGDTEAFF. In DNA, the CDR3 is TGTGCCAGCAGCAAAAGAATGGGGGGCGACACTGAAGCTTTCTTT.